This T cell receptor beta chain was sequenced for a study of beta chain features in type 1 diabetes. Overall study findings and caveats: There was a moderate but significant shortening of TCRB CDR3s in all four CD4+ subsets of Type 1 diabetes patients.

Since all of the isolated RNA was reverse transcribed, expressed TCRB transcripts were what got sequenced. TCRdb's copy holds only in-frame clones and misses some; the assay was immunoSEQ multiplex PCR. The profile shows 150,000 to 200,000 clones, under 9.5% of them singletons. Germline V gene lookup returns CDR1 SGHTA and CDR2 FQGNSA. The CDR3 covers 16 residues. After removal of 4 bases from V and 2 bases from J, the junction contained 7 bases not matched to a gene. Turning to this clone: Its antigen is unidentified.

Sequencing was performed on central memory CD4+ T cells from blood. The TCR was taken from a man aged 18 to 29 with type 1 diabetes. The V gene is TRBV7-2, the J gene TRBJ2-3; 9 positions match TRBD2. Here the CDR3 reads CASSSFAGGTTDTQYF. The DNA for the CDR3 is TGTGCCAGCAGCTCCTTTGCGGGGGGGACCACAGATACGCAGTATTTT.